The following is a TCR beta chain sequence with its context. Its antigen remains unknown. This entry comes from a study of T cells in Graves' hyperthyroidism and ophthalmopathy. General study findings and limits: Researchers found most expanded thyroid clonotypes above 0.001 in blood as well. Median prediction lead before ophthalmopathy onset was 6.5 months with the model.

Diagnoses used clinical symptoms, serum thyroxine and TRAb, thyroid ultrasound and orbital computed tomography. The source material, RNA transcripts, was used to amplify TCR beta CDR3 regions. With the HTBI primer set, the TCR CDR3 went through a first round of RT-PCR. TCRdb analysed the multiplex PCR reads with MiXCR anew, one entry per CDR3 protein. In the table there are more than 550,000 distinct CDR3 sequences, roughly 46% of which are singletons. The length of the CDR3 is 18 residues. Germline CDR1 reads SGHVS; CDR2 reads FNYEAQ. The junction had 10 bases not matched to a gene; V was cut back by 3 bases and J by 3 bases.

Sequenced: peripheral blood or thyroid tissue (not recorded which). This TCR was recovered from an adult man with Graves' disease, either hyperthyroidism or ophthalmopathy (not recorded which). The chain links TRBV7-6 to TRBJ1-4; 10 bases are a match to TRBD1. CDR3: CASSFLGQGRSANEKLFF. The CDR3 bases are TGTGCCAGCAGCTTTTTGGGACAGGGGAGGTCGGCTAATGAAAAACTGTTTTTT.